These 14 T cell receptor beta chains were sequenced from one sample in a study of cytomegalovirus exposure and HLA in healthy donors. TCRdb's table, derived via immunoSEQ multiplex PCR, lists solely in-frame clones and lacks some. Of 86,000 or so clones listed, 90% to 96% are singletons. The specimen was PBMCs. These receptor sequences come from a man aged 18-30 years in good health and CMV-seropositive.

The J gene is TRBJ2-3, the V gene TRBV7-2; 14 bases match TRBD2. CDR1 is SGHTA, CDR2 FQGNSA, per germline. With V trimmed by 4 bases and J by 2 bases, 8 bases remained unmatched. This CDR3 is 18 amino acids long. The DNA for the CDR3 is TGTGCCAGCAGCTCAACCGGGACTAGCGGGGGACTCACAGATACGCAGTATTTT. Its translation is CASSSTGTSGGLTDTQYF.

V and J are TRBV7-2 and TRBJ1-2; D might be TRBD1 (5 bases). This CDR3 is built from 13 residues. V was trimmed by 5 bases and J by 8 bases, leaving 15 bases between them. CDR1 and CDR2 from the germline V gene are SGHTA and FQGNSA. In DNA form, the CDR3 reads TGTGCCAGCAGCCGTAGGGGATCGCCGGGCTACACCTTC. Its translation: CASSRRGSPGYTF.

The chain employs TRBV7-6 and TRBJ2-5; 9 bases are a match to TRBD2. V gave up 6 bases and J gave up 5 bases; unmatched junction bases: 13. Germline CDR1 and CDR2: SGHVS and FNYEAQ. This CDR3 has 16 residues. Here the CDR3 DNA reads TGTGCCAGCAGACCGGGGGGGCGGGAGGGTCGCGAGACCCAGTACTTC. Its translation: CASRPGGREGRETQYF.

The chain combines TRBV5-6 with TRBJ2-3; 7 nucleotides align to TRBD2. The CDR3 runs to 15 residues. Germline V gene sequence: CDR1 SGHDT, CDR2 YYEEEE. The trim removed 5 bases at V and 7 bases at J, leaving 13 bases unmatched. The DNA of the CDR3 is TGTGCCAGCAGACCCTCTAGCGGAGCAGCTTATACGCAGTATTTT. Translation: CASRPSSGAAYTQYF. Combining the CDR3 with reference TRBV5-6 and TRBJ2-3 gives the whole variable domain DAGVTQSPTHLIKTRGQQVTLRCSPKSGHDTVSWYQQALGQGPQFIFQYYEEEERQRGNFPDRFSGHQFPNYSSELNVNALLLGDSALYLCASRPSSGAAYTQYFGPGTRLTVL.

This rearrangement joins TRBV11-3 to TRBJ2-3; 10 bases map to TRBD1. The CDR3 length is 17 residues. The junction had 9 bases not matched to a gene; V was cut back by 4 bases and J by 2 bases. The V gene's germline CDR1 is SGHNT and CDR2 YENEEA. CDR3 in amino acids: CASSSGTGDPLTDTQYF. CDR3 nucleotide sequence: TGTGCCAGCAGCTCCGGGACAGGGGACCCTCTCACAGATACGCAGTATTTT.

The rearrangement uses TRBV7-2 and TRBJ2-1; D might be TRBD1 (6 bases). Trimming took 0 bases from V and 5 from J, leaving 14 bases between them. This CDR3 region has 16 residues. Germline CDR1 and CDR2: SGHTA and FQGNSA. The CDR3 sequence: CASSLAPQGHNNEQFF. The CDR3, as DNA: TGTGCCAGCAGCTTAGCGCCACAGGGACATAACAATGAGCAGTTCTTC.

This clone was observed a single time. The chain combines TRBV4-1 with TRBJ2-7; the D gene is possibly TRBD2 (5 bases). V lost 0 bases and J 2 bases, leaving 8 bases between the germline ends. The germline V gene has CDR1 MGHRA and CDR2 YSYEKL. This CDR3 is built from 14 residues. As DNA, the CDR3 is TGCGCCAGCAGCCAAGATCTGGGAGCCTACGAGCAGTACTTC. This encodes CASSQDLGAYEQYF.

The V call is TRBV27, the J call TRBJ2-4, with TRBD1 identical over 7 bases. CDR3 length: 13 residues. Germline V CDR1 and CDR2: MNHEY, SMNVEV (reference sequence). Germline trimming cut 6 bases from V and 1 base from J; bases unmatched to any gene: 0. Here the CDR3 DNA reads TGTGCCAGCAGGGGACAGGCCAAAAACATTCAGTACTTC. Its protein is CASRGQAKNIQYF.

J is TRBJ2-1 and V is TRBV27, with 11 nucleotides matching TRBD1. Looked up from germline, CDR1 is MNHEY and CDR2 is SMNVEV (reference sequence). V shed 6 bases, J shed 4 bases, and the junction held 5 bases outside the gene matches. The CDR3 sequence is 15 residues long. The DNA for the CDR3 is TGTGCCAGCAGCCCTGGGACAGGGGGATACAATGAGCAGTTCTTC. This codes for CASSPGTGGYNEQFF.

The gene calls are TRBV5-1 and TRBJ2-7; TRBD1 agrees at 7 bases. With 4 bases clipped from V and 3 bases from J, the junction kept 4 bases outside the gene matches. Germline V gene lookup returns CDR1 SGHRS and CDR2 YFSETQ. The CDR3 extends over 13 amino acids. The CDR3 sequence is CASSLQGIYEQYF. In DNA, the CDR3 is TGCGCCAGCAGCCTACAGGGGATCTACGAGCAGTACTTC.

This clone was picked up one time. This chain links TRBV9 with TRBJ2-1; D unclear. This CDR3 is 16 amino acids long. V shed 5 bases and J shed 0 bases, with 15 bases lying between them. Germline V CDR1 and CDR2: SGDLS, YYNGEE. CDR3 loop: CASSARDPSSYNEQFF. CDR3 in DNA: TGTGCCAGCAGTGCAAGAGACCCTAGCTCCTACAATGAGCAGTTCTTC. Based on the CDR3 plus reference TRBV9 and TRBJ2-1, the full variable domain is DSGVTQTPKHLITATGQRVTLRCSPRSGDLSVYWYQQSLDQGLQFLIQYYNGEERAKGNILERFSAQQFPDLHSELNLSSLELGDSALYFCASSARDPSSYNEQFFGPGTRLTVL.

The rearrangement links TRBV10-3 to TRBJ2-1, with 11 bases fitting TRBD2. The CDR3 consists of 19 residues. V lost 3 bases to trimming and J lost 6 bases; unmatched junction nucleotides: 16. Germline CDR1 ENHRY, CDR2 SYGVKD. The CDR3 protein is CAISDILLAGVGLTNEQFF. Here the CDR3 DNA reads TGTGCCATCAGTGACATACTACTAGCGGGAGTGGGATTGACCAATGAGCAGTTCTTC.

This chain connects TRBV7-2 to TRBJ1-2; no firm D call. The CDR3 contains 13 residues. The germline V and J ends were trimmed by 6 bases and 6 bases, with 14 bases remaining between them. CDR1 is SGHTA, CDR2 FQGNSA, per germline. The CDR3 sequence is CASRRQPGDGYTF. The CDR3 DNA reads TGTGCCAGCAGACGGCAACCTGGAGATGGCTACACCTTC.

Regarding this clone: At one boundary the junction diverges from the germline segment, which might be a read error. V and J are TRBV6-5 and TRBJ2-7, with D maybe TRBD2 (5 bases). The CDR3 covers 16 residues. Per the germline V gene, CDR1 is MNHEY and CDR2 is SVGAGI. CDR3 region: CTSSYRLAGLSYEQYF. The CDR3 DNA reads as TGTACCAGCAGTTACCGATTAGCAGGACTCTCCTACGAGCAGTACTTC.